A selection of T cell receptor beta chains follows, all from one sample in a study of T-cell memory formation after mild COVID-19. In TCRdb, the 5' RACE reads were re-called with MiXCR into one record per CDR3 protein. Of 300,000 to 350,000 distinct CDR3 sequences in the sample, roughly 13% were seen once. The sample was PBMCs or a T cell subset sorted from them (not recorded which). Receptors were obtained from a man in his late teens or twenties who had mild COVID-19 (a few samples of this study predate the infection). Cell type and time point are not known. Each CDR3 is given with its conserved first and last residue. D genes are given only for firm matches. The size of a clone is reported for some rows only, either as once, few or many, or as a class for expanded clones.

d_call: .; clone_size: few; v_call: TRBV7-7; j_call: TRBJ2-5; cdr3_aa: CASSPGSGWETQYF; cdr3_nt: TGTGCCAGCAGCCCAGGGTCCGGGTGGGAGACCCAGTACTTC
d_call: TRBD1; clone_size: few; v_call: TRBV20-1; j_call: TRBJ2-5; cdr3_aa: CSAGQERETQYF; cdr3_nt: TGCAGTGCGGGACAGGAGAGGGAGACCCAGTACTTC
d_call: TRBD2; clone_size: .; v_call: TRBV20-1; j_call: TRBJ2-5; cdr3_aa: CSAGLAGDQETQYF; cdr3_nt: TGCAGTGCTGGCCTTGCGGGGGACCAAGAGACCCAGTACTTC
d_call: .; clone_size: .; v_call: TRBV29-1; j_call: TRBJ2-1; cdr3_aa: CSVSILDEQFF; cdr3_nt: TGCAGCGTCTCAATCCTGGATGAGCAGTTCTTC
d_call: .; clone_size: .; v_call: TRBV5-1; j_call: TRBJ2-5; cdr3_aa: CASSWGSQNQETQYF; cdr3_nt: TGCGCCAGCAGCTGGGGTTCTCAGAACCAAGAGACCCAGTACTTC
d_call: .; clone_size: few; v_call: TRBV4-3; j_call: TRBJ2-2; cdr3_aa: CASSQESVQLYPTGELFF; cdr3_nt: TGCGCCAGCAGCCAAGAGTCGGTACAACTCTATCCCACCGGGGAGCTGTTTTTT
d_call: TRBD1; clone_size: few; v_call: TRBV5-6; j_call: TRBJ2-5; cdr3_aa: CASSLGGQGAFETQYF; cdr3_nt: TGTGCCAGCAGCCTAGGGGGTCAGGGGGCCTTTGAGACCCAGTACTTC
d_call: .; clone_size: few; v_call: TRBV18; j_call: TRBJ2-5; cdr3_aa: CASSPIATSQETQYF; cdr3_nt: TGTGCCAGCTCACCAATCGCCACGTCGCAAGAGACCCAGTACTTC
d_call: .; clone_size: many; v_call: TRBV5-1; j_call: TRBJ2-1; cdr3_aa: CASSLERANEQFF; cdr3_nt: TGCGCCAGCAGCTTGGAGCGGGCAAATGAGCAGTTCTTC
d_call: .; clone_size: few; v_call: TRBV10-3; j_call: TRBJ2-5; cdr3_aa: CAISESTSLGETQYF; cdr3_nt: TGTGCCATCAGTGAGTCGACCAGTCTCGGAGAGACCCAGTACTTC
d_call: .; clone_size: .; v_call: TRBV6-5; j_call: TRBJ1-5; cdr3_aa: CASSLGRTNQPQHF; cdr3_nt: TGTGCCAGCAGTTTGGGACGGACCAATCAGCCCCAGCATTTT
d_call: TRBD1; clone_size: few; v_call: TRBV12-3/TRBV12-4; j_call: TRBJ1-6; cdr3_aa: CASRIQDRGNSPLHF; cdr3_nt: TGTGCCAGCAGAATTCAGGACAGGGGGAATTCACCCCTCCACTTT
d_call: TRBD1; clone_size: few; v_call: TRBV5-6; j_call: TRBJ1-1; cdr3_aa: CASSLRGESTEAFF; cdr3_nt: TGTGCCAGCAGCCTCAGGGGGGAGTCTACTGAAGCTTTCTTT
d_call: TRBD1; clone_size: .; v_call: TRBV4-3; j_call: TRBJ1-1; cdr3_aa: CASSHSDYRGTEAFF; cdr3_nt: TGCGCCAGCAGCCACTCAGATTACAGGGGGACTGAAGCTTTCTTT
d_call: .; clone_size: few; v_call: TRBV11-2; j_call: TRBJ2-1; cdr3_aa: CASSLGNIFF; cdr3_nt: TGTGCCAGCAGCTTAGGTAATATATTCTTC
d_call: .; clone_size: few; v_call: TRBV9; j_call: TRBJ2-5; cdr3_aa: CASSALQETQYF; cdr3_nt: TGTGCCAGCAGTGCACTCCAAGAGACCCAGTACTTC
d_call: .; clone_size: .; v_call: TRBV4-3; j_call: TRBJ2-3; cdr3_aa: CASSHGGDTQYF; cdr3_nt: TGCGCCAGCAGCCATGGAGGGGATACGCAGTATTTT
d_call: .; clone_size: many; v_call: TRBV4-3; j_call: TRBJ1-6; cdr3_aa: CASSQDPGWNSPLHF; cdr3_nt: TGCGCCAGCAGCCAAGATCCAGGCTGGAATTCACCCCTCCACTTT
d_call: TRBD2; clone_size: few; v_call: TRBV2; j_call: TRBJ2-1; cdr3_aa: CASSEGGLAVYSYNEQFF; cdr3_nt: TGTGCCAGCAGTGAGGGGGGACTAGCGGTATATTCCTACAATGAGCAGTTCTTC
d_call: TRBD2; clone_size: .; v_call: TRBV5-6; j_call: TRBJ2-3; cdr3_aa: CASSSIGDSGPDTQYF; cdr3_nt: TGTGCCAGCAGCTCTATTGGGGATAGCGGGCCAGATACGCAGTATTTT
d_call: TRBD1; clone_size: .; v_call: TRBV5-1; j_call: TRBJ1-1; cdr3_aa: CASSRARDRVIWDTEAFF; cdr3_nt: TGCGCCAGCAGCCGCGCTCGGGACAGGGTTATCTGGGACACTGAAGCTTTCTTT
d_call: TRBD1; clone_size: .; v_call: TRBV2; j_call: TRBJ2-2; cdr3_aa: CASSERQGATGELFF; cdr3_nt: TGTGCCAGCAGTGAAAGGCAGGGGGCCACCGGGGAGCTGTTTTTT
d_call: TRBD2; clone_size: few; v_call: TRBV20-1; j_call: TRBJ2-1; cdr3_aa: CSASFIAGGAYNEQFF; cdr3_nt: TGCAGTGCTAGTTTCATAGCGGGGGGTGCTTACAATGAGCAGTTCTTC
d_call: .; clone_size: .; v_call: TRBV2; j_call: TRBJ1-6; cdr3_aa: CASRTRDTDNSPLHF; cdr3_nt: TGTGCCAGCAGGACCCGGGACACCGATAATTCACCCCTCCACTTT
d_call: .; clone_size: few; v_call: TRBV3-1; j_call: TRBJ2-7; cdr3_aa: CASSLSPGVRDEQYF; cdr3_nt: TGTGCCAGCAGCCTAAGCCCCGGGGTTAGGGACGAGCAGTACTTC
d_call: .; clone_size: .; v_call: TRBV27; j_call: TRBJ2-2; cdr3_aa: CASSPRPRGGELFF; cdr3_nt: TGTGCCAGCAGTCCGAGGCCCCGGGGCGGGGAGCTGTTTTTT
d_call: .; clone_size: many; v_call: TRBV20-1; j_call: TRBJ1-2; cdr3_aa: CSAGDTTGSYGYTF; cdr3_nt: TGCAGTGCTGGGGATACCACAGGGTCCTATGGCTACACCTTC
d_call: TRBD1; clone_size: .; v_call: TRBV7-2; j_call: TRBJ1-1; cdr3_aa: CASSSQRGQGLNTEAFF; cdr3_nt: TGTGCCAGCAGCTCTCAACGCGGACAGGGGTTGAACACTGAAGCTTTCTTT
d_call: TRBD2; clone_size: .; v_call: TRBV7-2; j_call: TRBJ2-5; cdr3_aa: CAIAGGGLGETQYF; cdr3_nt: TGTGCCATCGCGGGCGGGGGGCTTGGAGAGACCCAGTACTTC
d_call: .; clone_size: many; v_call: TRBV7-3; j_call: TRBJ2-3; cdr3_aa: CASSSRFSTDTQYF; cdr3_nt: TGTGCCAGCAGCTCTAGATTTAGCACAGATACGCAGTATTTT
d_call: .; clone_size: few; v_call: TRBV2; j_call: TRBJ1-6; cdr3_aa: CASTELGRNSPLHF; cdr3_nt: TGTGCCAGCACCGAACTGGGCAGGAATTCACCCCTCCACTTT
d_call: TRBD1; clone_size: many; v_call: TRBV7-9; j_call: TRBJ2-7; cdr3_aa: CASSPRDRSYEQYF; cdr3_nt: TGTGCCAGCAGCCCCAGGGACAGATCCTACGAGCAGTACTTC
d_call: .; clone_size: .; v_call: TRBV7-9; j_call: TRBJ1-1; cdr3_aa: CASSLVVGMNTEAFF; cdr3_nt: TGTGCCAGCAGCTTAGTAGTCGGCATGAACACTGAAGCTTTCTTT
d_call: .; clone_size: few; v_call: TRBV7-6; j_call: TRBJ2-1; cdr3_aa: CASSGIGSREQFF; cdr3_nt: TGTGCCAGCAGCGGTATTGGTTCACGGGAGCAGTTCTTC
d_call: TRBD2; clone_size: .; v_call: TRBV7-2; j_call: TRBJ2-1; cdr3_aa: CASSLAASGGSYNEQFF; cdr3_nt: TGTGCCAGCAGCTTAGCTGCTAGCGGGGGCTCCTACAATGAGCAGTTCTTC
d_call: .; clone_size: many; v_call: TRBV12-3/TRBV12-4; j_call: TRBJ2-1; cdr3_aa: CASSSGQYNEQFF; cdr3_nt: TGTGCCAGCAGCTCCGGACAGTACAATGAGCAGTTCTTC
d_call: TRBD2; clone_size: .; v_call: TRBV5-1; j_call: TRBJ2-5; cdr3_aa: CASTGYSGGYQETQYF; cdr3_nt: TGCGCCAGTACCGGCTATAGCGGGGGGTACCAAGAGACCCAGTACTTC
d_call: TRBD2; clone_size: few; v_call: TRBV6-6; j_call: TRBJ2-5; cdr3_aa: CASRAGTSGRDQETQYF; cdr3_nt: TGTGCCAGCAGGGCCGGGACTAGCGGGAGGGACCAAGAGACCCAGTACTTC
d_call: .; clone_size: .; v_call: TRBV6-6; j_call: TRBJ2-4; cdr3_aa: CASLGLRRGAKNIQYF; cdr3_nt: TGTGCCAGCCTTGGGCTTCGGCGGGGCGCCAAAAACATTCAGTACTTC
d_call: .; clone_size: .; v_call: TRBV7-9; j_call: TRBJ1-6; cdr3_aa: CASTPVQGSSPLHF; cdr3_nt: TGTGCCAGCACCCCTGTGCAGGGTAGCTCACCCCTCCACTTT
d_call: TRBD1; clone_size: few; v_call: TRBV5-1; j_call: TRBJ1-6; cdr3_aa: CASAGGANSPLHF; cdr3_nt: TGCGCCAGCGCAGGGGGCGCCAATTCACCCCTCCACTTT
d_call: TRBD1; clone_size: .; v_call: TRBV29-1; j_call: TRBJ2-5; cdr3_aa: CSVDGTAYQETQYF; cdr3_nt: TGCAGCGTTGACGGGACAGCGTACCAAGAGACCCAGTACTTC
d_call: TRBD1; clone_size: few; v_call: TRBV15; j_call: TRBJ2-3; cdr3_aa: CATSRRQGTDTQYF; cdr3_nt: TGTGCCACCAGCAGAAGACAGGGAACAGATACGCAGTATTTT
d_call: .; clone_size: .; v_call: TRBV27; j_call: TRBJ1-2; cdr3_aa: CASSPGTLRTLKAGYTF; cdr3_nt: TGTGCCAGCAGTCCGGGGACACTTCGAACCCTAAAGGCTGGCTACACCTTC
d_call: TRBD1; clone_size: few; v_call: TRBV5-1; j_call: TRBJ2-7; cdr3_aa: CASSLWSGGEQYF; cdr3_nt: TGCGCCAGCAGCTTGTGGTCAGGGGGCGAGCAGTACTTC
d_call: TRBD1; clone_size: .; v_call: TRBV4-3; j_call: TRBJ1-3; cdr3_aa: CASGTGVDTIYF; cdr3_nt: TGCGCCAGTGGGACAGGTGTGGACACCATATATTTT
d_call: TRBD2; clone_size: once; v_call: TRBV2; j_call: TRBJ2-5; cdr3_aa: CASSPRSGGRETQYF; cdr3_nt: TGTGCCAGCAGCCCCCGCAGCGGGGGGAGGGAGACCCAGTACTTC
d_call: TRBD2; clone_size: .; v_call: TRBV6-2/TRBV6-3; j_call: TRBJ2-3; cdr3_aa: CATVEASGPPTDTQYF; cdr3_nt: TGTGCCACCGTGGAGGCTAGCGGGCCACCCACAGATACGCAGTATTTT
d_call: .; clone_size: .; v_call: TRBV15; j_call: TRBJ1-1; cdr3_aa: CATSRVLDGAEAFF; cdr3_nt: TGTGCCACCAGCAGAGTCCTAGACGGAGCTGAAGCTTTCTTT